The 9 T cell receptor beta chains below all came from one sample that was sequenced in a study of CD8+CD57+ T cells in acquired aplastic anemia. The authors sequenced patients whose flow cytometry had shown CD8+CD57+ cell expansion. The use of genomic DNA as template underpinned the TCR beta VDJ and CDR3 profiling. TCRdb fed the reads into MiXCR, producing one record per CDR3 protein. The sample holds roughly 250,000 distinct CDR3 sequences, more than 45% seen once. Material: sorted CD4+, CD8+, or CD8+CD57+ T cells (not recorded which) from PBMCs. The origin of the receptors is a human donor with aplastic anemia.

The chain recombines TRBV19 with TRBJ2-5, with D hard to call. Near its end, the DNA agrees better with TRBJ2-7, so the J call may be wrong. CDR1 and CDR2 (germline): LNHDA, SQIVND (reference sequence). This CDR3 contains 14 residues. The CDR3 sequence: CASSRRDRAYEQYF. In DNA, the CDR3 is TGTGCCAGTAGCAGACGTGATAGAGCCTACGAGCAGTACTTC.

This clonotype has at least ten counts. The J gene is TRBJ1-1, the V gene TRBV29-1; D is uncertain. V lost 7 bases and J lost 1, with 13 bases in between. Germline V gene sequence: CDR1 SQVTM, CDR2 ANQGSEA. This CDR3 has 13 amino acids. The CDR3 region has the DNA TGCAGCGCCATAAAGGTAACGAACACTGAAGCTTTCTTT. Translation: CSAIKVTNTEAFF.

Note on this clonotype: A much larger clone lies one base from this, so it may be a read error. CDR3 sequence: CASSDLDSYYGYTF. The CDR3 DNA sequence: TGCGCCAGCAGTGATCTTGACTCCTACTATGGCTACACCTTC. This chain joins TRBV10-2 and TRBJ1-2, with no clear D. The CDR3 extends over 14 amino acids. The V gene lost 3 bases and the J gene lost 3 bases, with 11 bases spanning the gap. Germline V CDR1 and CDR2: WSHSY, SAAADI.

This clonotype has a count of ten or more. The chain links TRBV6-5 to TRBJ2-7; TRBD1 matches 8 bases. Germline V gives CDR1 MNHEY, CDR2 SVGAGI. V lost 0 bases to trimming and J lost 4 bases; unmatched junction nucleotides: 5. The CDR3 is made up of 15 amino acids. CDR3 in DNA: TGTGCCAGCAGTTACTCATTAGACAGGGGATACGAGCAGTACTTC. Residues: CASSYSLDRGYEQYF.

V is TRBV20-1 and J is TRBJ1-2; TRBD1 is a possible D gene (6 bases). The V gene's germline CDR1 is DFQATT and CDR2 SNEGSKA (reference sequence). This CDR3 spans 14 amino acids. V shed 5 bases and J shed 4 bases, with 17 bases lying between them. CDR3 coding DNA: TGCAGTGCTCCACAGGGACCCTCGTCCTATGGCTACACCTTC. Translated: CSAPQGPSSYGYTF.

The rearrangement joins TRBV15 to TRBJ1-3; D is possibly TRBD1 (5 bases). V lost 3 bases and J 4 bases, leaving 16 bases between the germline ends. Germline V gene lookup returns CDR1 LNHNV and CDR2 YYDKDF (reference sequence). This CDR3 has 16 amino acids. The CDR3 nucleotides read TGTGCCACCAGCAGTTACTCGGGGGGATCGGGAAACACCATATATTTT. This encodes CATSSYSGGSGNTIYF.

In this sample, this clonotype turned up a few times. J is TRBJ1-2 and V is TRBV25-1; the D is unclear. The CDR3 is made up of 12 amino acids. In germline, CDR1 is MGHDK, CDR2 SYGVNS. V lost 5 bases to trimming and J lost 7 bases, with 11 bases between them. The CDR3 loop reads CASSRGLGGYTF. CDR3 DNA sequence: TGTGCCAGCAGTAGAGGGTTGGGTGGCTACACCTTC.

This clonotype was counted many times. The V call is TRBV9, the J call TRBJ2-7; D gene unclear. The germline V gene has CDR1 SGDLS and CDR2 YYNGEE. The V end lost 0 bases, the J end lost 7 bases, and 5 bases lay between the germline ends. The CDR3 runs 11 residues. The CDR3, as DNA: TGTGCCAGCAGCGTAGGCCAAGAGCAGTACTTC. It yields the protein CASSVGQEQYF.

This clonotype was found once. The CDR3 coding sequence is TGTGCCAGCAGGAGGATGACTAGCGGGGGTGAAGCCCAGTACTTC. It specifies CASRRMTSGGEAQYF. V is TRBV7-2 and J is TRBJ2-5; the match to TRBD2 covers 12 bases. Germline V gene sequence: CDR1 SGHTA, CDR2 FQGNSA. The V gene end was trimmed by 6 bases and the J gene end by 9 bases; junction bases not matched to a gene: 11. The CDR3 runs to 15 residues.